This TCR beta chain was recovered during a study of cytomegalovirus exposure and HLA in healthy donors. PCR used 60 Vbeta primers and 13 Jbeta primers. Profiled with immunoSEQ multiplex PCR; TCRdb holds only in-frame clones, not every one. The table shows approximately 170,000 clones, with 65% to 85% occurring only once. The V end lost 2 bases, the J end lost 4 bases, and 11 bases lay between the germline ends. The CDR3 is 15 residues long. Germline V lookup: CDR1 MNHEY, CDR2 SMNVEV (reference sequence). The receptor's source is a woman in her forties or fifties in good health and CMV-seropositive. V gene TRBV27 combines with J gene TRBJ1-4; D remains unclear. The sequenced sample consisted of PBMCs. The CDR3 DNA reads TGTGCCAGCAGTTTAAAATCGGAGGATAATGAAAAACTGTTTTTT. The encoded protein is CASSLKSEDNEKLFF.